The next 27 T cell receptor beta chains were all read from a single sample in a study of neurological immune-mediated disorders (dated by TCRdb to about 2019). What this sample's time point label stands for: longitudinal time-point 2. The method was 5' RACE. The run used an Illumina HiSeq 2500. TCRdb's own reprocessing of the public reads used fastp at Q25 and MiXCR and kept productive beta chains. Under each unique CDR3 protein, matching rows form one entry showing the most common genes and DNA. In all, the sample holds about 60,000 distinct CDR3 sequences, and 9.7% of those were seen once. The leading ten clones occupy about an eighth of the sample. Material for sequencing was PBMCs. All receptors come from a man aged 25-45 years in good health.

This clonotype was observed at least ten times. The chain has TRBV3-1 and TRBJ1-2, with D possibly being TRBD1 (5 bases). Germline assignment: CDR1 LGHDT and CDR2 YNNKEL (reference sequence). V shed 1 base and J shed 7 bases, with 16 bases lying between them. This CDR3 region has 15 residues. CDR3 DNA sequence: TGTGCCAGCAGCCAAGCAGGGAGGCAAATCTCTGGCTACACCTTC. Translation: CASSQAGRQISGYTF. Looking up the rest from reference TRBV3-1 and TRBJ1-2 gives the full variable domain: DTAVSQTPKYLVTQMGNDKSIKCEQNLGHDTMYWYKQDSKKFLKIMFSYNNKELIINETVPNRFSPKSPDKAHLNLHINSLELGDSAVYFCASSQAGRQISGYTFGSGTRLTVV.

In this sample, this clonotype turned up many times. The V and J genes are TRBV3-1 and TRBJ1-2; no clear D. Germline CDR1 LGHDT, CDR2 YNNKEL (reference sequence). CDR3 length: 14 residues. Trimming removed 1 base at V and 3 bases at J, with 9 bases between. CDR3 in amino acids: CASSQVQEDYGYTF. The CDR3 DNA reads TGTGCCAGCAGCCAAGTCCAGGAGGACTATGGCTACACCTTC.

This clonotype appeared many times. The chain recombines TRBV20-1 with TRBJ2-7; TRBD1 might be the D (5 bases). This CDR3 is 15 amino acids long. Per germline, CDR1 DFQATT and CDR2 SNEGSKA (reference sequence). Trimming removed 3 bases from V and 6 bases from J, with 21 bases in between. CDR3: CSARAAGREAFEQYF. In DNA, the CDR3 is TGCAGTGCTAGGGCCGCCGGCAGGGAAGCGTTCGAGCAGTACTTC.

This clonotype was observed at least ten times. V usage is TRBV5-1 and J usage is TRBJ2-5, with 11 bases matching TRBD2. The junction had 2 bases not matched to a gene; V was cut back by 0 bases and J by 1 base. Germline CDR1 reads SGHRS; CDR2 reads YFSETQ. The length of the CDR3 is 16 residues. CDR3 loop: CASSLGGTSGQETQYF. CDR3 sequence (DNA): TGCGCCAGCAGCTTGGGGGGGACTAGCGGCCAAGAGACCCAGTACTTC.

This clonotype was counted at least ten times. The chain employs TRBV7-2 and TRBJ1-5; D ambiguous. Looked up from germline, CDR1 is SGHTA and CDR2 is FQGNSA. This CDR3 is 15 amino acids long. Trimming removed 5 bases from V and 2 bases from J, with 13 bases in between. The CDR3 loop is CASSREGSGNQPQHF. DNA for the CDR3: TGTGCCAGCAGCCGTGAAGGTAGTGGCAATCAGCCCCAGCATTTT.

This clonotype was detected a few times. This chain connects TRBV6-4 to TRBJ2-7; 7 bases align to TRBD1. The germline CDR1 and CDR2 sequences are MRHNA and SNTAGT. This CDR3 region has 14 residues. With 2 bases clipped from V and 3 bases from J, the junction kept 4 bases outside the gene matches. The CDR3, as DNA: TGTGCCAGCAGTGACGAGGCAGGGGGCTACGAGCAGTACTTC. This gives the protein CASSDEAGGYEQYF.

There are many counts of this clonotype. The chain is built from TRBV5-1 and TRBJ2-5; 7 bases are shared with TRBD1. The length of the CDR3 is 14 residues. V dropped 3 bases and J dropped 4; count of bases not matched to a gene: 6. Germline V gene lookup returns CDR1 SGHRS and CDR2 YFSETQ. CDR3 sequence (DNA): TGCGCCAGCAGCTCAAACACAGGGGCAGAGACCCAGTACTTC. The encoded protein is CASSSNTGAETQYF.

This clonotype was recorded many times. The gene calls are TRBV5-5 and TRBJ2-1, with 7 bases aligning to TRBD1. J was trimmed by 5 bases and V by 3 bases; bases with no gene match: 8. This CDR3 spans 15 amino acids. The germline V gene encodes CDR1 SGHKS and CDR2 YYEKEE (reference sequence). The CDR3 here is CASSSARQGHNEQFF. DNA of the CDR3: TGTGCCAGCAGCTCCGCGAGACAGGGACACAATGAGCAGTTCTTC.

This clonotype was seen ten or more times. The chain is built from TRBV28 and TRBJ2-7; tentatively, D is TRBD1 (5 bases). The end of the DNA is better explained by TRBJ2-5, so the J call may be wrong. The CDR3 contains 11 residues. Looked up from germline, CDR1 is MDHEN and CDR2 is SYDVKM. CDR3 in amino acids: CASSEQGTQYF. In DNA form, the CDR3 reads TGTGCCAGCAGCGAGCAGGGGACCCAGTACTTC.

This clonotype was picked up many times. The V call is TRBV20-1, the J call TRBJ1-5; D is unclear. The CDR3 runs 15 residues. Germline V lookup: CDR1 DFQATT, CDR2 SNEGSKA (reference sequence). Trimming removed 3 bases at V and 0 bases at J, with 12 bases between. This CDR3 reads CSARAAIFSNQPQHF. The CDR3 bases are TGCAGTGCTAGGGCCGCTATATTTAGCAATCAGCCCCAGCATTTT.

This clonotype was observed many times. The J gene is TRBJ2-3, the V gene TRBV12-3 or TRBV12-4; no definite D call. Trimming cost V 3 bases and J 6 bases, with 4 bases left between them. The CDR3 extends over 11 amino acids. The CDR3 DNA follows: TGTGCCAGCAGTTTCATCGATACGCAGTATTTT. This codes for CASSFIDTQYF.

This clonotype was recorded at least ten times. The gene calls are TRBV20-1 and TRBJ2-6; the D is unclear. Trimming took 0 bases from V and 2 from J, leaving 8 bases between them. The CDR3 covers 15 residues. The V gene's germline CDR1 is DFQATT and CDR2 SNEGSKA (reference sequence). The CDR3 here is CSARDSQTGANVLTF. The CDR3 DNA sequence: TGCAGTGCTAGAGACAGCCAAACTGGGGCCAACGTCCTGACTTTC.

In the case of this clonotype: One end of the junction varies from germline; a read error may be responsible. The V call is TRBV6-2 or TRBV6-3, the J call TRBJ2-5; D tentatively reads TRBD1 or TRBD2 (5 bases each). CDR3 length: 15 residues. Germline V CDR1 and CDR2: MNHEY, SVGEGT. The CDR3 region has the DNA TGTGCCAGCAGACCCGGACTGGGGGACCAAGAGACTCAGTACTTC. Protein sequence: CASRPGLGDQETQYF.

This clonotype was observed many times. This chain connects TRBV12-3 or TRBV12-4 to TRBJ2-2; the D gene is possibly TRBD2 (5 bases). V lost 7 bases and J lost 5, with 11 bases in between. The CDR3 runs 13 residues. Here the CDR3 reads CASIPGVTGELFF. CDR3 nucleotides: TGTGCCAGCATCCCCGGGGTTACCGGGGAGCTGTTTTTT.

The chain is built from TRBV10-2 and TRBJ2-7; D gene ambiguous. The germline CDR1 and CDR2 sequences are WSHSY and SAAADI. The ends were cut back, 10 bases at V and 3 bases at J, with 16 bases in the middle. This CDR3 has 13 amino acids. CDR3 loop: CATTSGVSYEQYF. The DNA of the CDR3 is TGCGCCACTACCTCAGGAGTAAGCTACGAGCAGTACTTC.

This clonotype was counted ten times or more. The chain links TRBV7-9 to TRBJ2-7, with TRBD2 identical over 7 bases. Germline V gene data show CDR1 as SEHNR and CDR2 as FQNEAQ (reference sequence). The CDR3 is made up of 16 amino acids. Trimming removed 3 bases from V and 5 bases from J; junction bases left unmatched: 13. The CDR3 sequence: CASSFIPSGTTHEQYF. The DNA for the CDR3 is TGTGCCAGCAGCTTCATACCAAGCGGGACTACGCACGAGCAGTACTTC. The variable domain in full, completed from reference TRBV7-9 and TRBJ2-7, reads DTGVSQNPRHKITKRGQNVTFRCDPISEHNRLYWYRQTLGQGPEFLTYFQNEAQLEKSRLLSDRFSAERPKGSFSTLEIQRTEQGDSAMYLCASSFIPSGTTHEQYFGPGTRLTVT.

This clonotype has a count of ten or more. The V call is TRBV5-6, the J call TRBJ2-1; 7 bases fit TRBD2. The junction had 4 bases not matched to a gene; V was cut back by 4 bases and J by 0 bases. CDR1 and CDR2 from the germline V gene are SGHDT and YYEEEE. CDR3 length equals 15 residues. The CDR3 here is CASSVGLSSYNEQFF. CDR3 nucleotides: TGTGCCAGCAGCGTGGGACTAAGCTCCTACAATGAGCAGTTCTTC.

This clonotype showed up many times. The V call is TRBV7-9, the J call TRBJ1-4, with 7 bases identical to TRBD1. This CDR3 contains 15 residues. Looked up from germline, CDR1 is SEHNR and CDR2 is FQNEAQ (reference sequence). Trimming cost V 0 bases and J 7 bases; bases outside gene matches: 5. CDR3 coding DNA: TGTGCCAGCAGCTTAGCAGGGGGCTTCGGTGAAAAACTGTTTTTT. It encodes CASSLAGGFGEKLFF.

This clonotype was observed at least ten times. The rearrangement links TRBV20-1 to TRBJ2-3; 10 bases are a match to TRBD2. The CDR3 has 14 residues. V lost 1 base and J lost 4; bases outside the gene matches: 2. The V gene's germline CDR1 is DFQATT and CDR2 SNEGSKA (reference sequence). In DNA form, the CDR3 reads TGCAGTGCTAGAGCGAGCGGGAGGGCAGATACGCAGTATTTT. Its protein product is CSARASGRADTQYF.

The table lists this clonotype with many counts. The J gene is TRBJ1-4, the V gene TRBV12-3 or TRBV12-4; TRBD1 matches 9 bases. The CDR3 length is 15 residues. Trimming took 3 bases from V and 7 from J; bases not matched to a gene: 6. CDR3 amino acids: CASSFYRGLGEKLFF. The CDR3, as DNA: TGTGCCAGCAGTTTCTACAGGGGGCTGGGTGAAAAACTGTTTTTT.

This clonotype was seen ten or more times. The rearrangement links TRBV7-2 to TRBJ2-4; D is unclear. CDR3 size: 14 residues. Germline V gene data show CDR1 as SGHTA and CDR2 as FQGNSA. Trimming took 5 bases from V and 0 from J, leaving 8 bases between them. The CDR3 loop reads CASSRAIAKNIQYF. CDR3 nucleotides: TGTGCCAGCAGCAGGGCAATAGCCAAAAACATTCAGTACTTC. The variable domain in full, with the rest retrieved from reference TRBV7-2 and TRBJ2-4, is GAGVSQSPSNKVTEKGKDVELRCDPISGHTALYWYRQSLGQGLEFLIYFQGNSAPDKSGLPSDRFSAERTGGSVSTLTIQRTQQEDSAVYLCASSRAIAKNIQYFGAGTRLSVL.

This clonotype was observed at least ten times. V usage is TRBV20-1 and J usage is TRBJ1-2; 7 bases align to TRBD1. The J segment lost 7 bases and the V segment lost 5 bases, leaving 16 bases of the junction unmatched. The CDR3 runs 15 residues. In germline, CDR1 is DFQATT, CDR2 SNEGSKA (reference sequence). In DNA form, the CDR3 reads TGCAGTGCTTCGGGGGGGGGACAGCAATCGGTTGGCTACACCTTC. Residues: CSASGGGQQSVGYTF.

This clonotype was found many times. This sequence joins TRBV6-5 and TRBJ2-1, with D unclear. V shed 4 bases and J shed 8 bases, with 6 bases lying between them. Looked up from germline, CDR1 is MNHEY and CDR2 is SVGAGI. This CDR3 comprises 11 residues. The CDR3 sequence: CASSSGYEQFF. The CDR3 DNA sequence: TGTGCCAGCAGTTCTGGCTATGAGCAGTTCTTC.

At least ten counts were recorded for this clonotype. The V gene is TRBV11-2, the J gene TRBJ2-1, with D maybe TRBD1 (5 bases). The CDR3 has 13 amino acids. Germline V gene data show CDR1 as SGHAT and CDR2 as FQNNGV. Trimming cost V 3 bases and J 8 bases, with 11 bases left between them. The CDR3 sequence: CASSFGHGDEQFF. The CDR3 DNA reads as TGTGCCAGCAGCTTTGGACACGGTGATGAGCAGTTCTTC.

In its sample, this clonotype was seen many times. The rearrangement links TRBV5-1 to TRBJ1-1; perhaps TRBD1 as D (5 bases). Germline-derived CDR1 and CDR2 are SGHRS and YFSETQ. V was clipped by 5 bases and J by 2 bases, with 10 bases between them. CDR3 size: 13 residues. CDR3 sequence: CASREGINTEAFF. The CDR3 DNA is TGCGCCAGCAGAGAGGGGATCAACACTGAAGCTTTCTTT.

The sample holds many counts of this clonotype. V usage is TRBV5-1 and J usage is TRBJ1-1, with 9 bases identical to TRBD1. CDR3 length equals 13 residues. V was clipped by 4 bases and J by 8 bases; unmatched bases: 6. Germline CDR1 and CDR2: SGHRS and YFSETQ. As DNA, the CDR3 is TGCGCCAGCAGCCCAGGGACAGGGTGGGAAGCTTTCTTT. Amino acid sequence: CASSPGTGWEAFF.

This clonotype was seen ten or more times. V gene TRBV10-3 combines with J gene TRBJ1-5; D gene unclear. CDR1 is ENHRY, CDR2 SYGVKD, per germline. V lost 0 bases to trimming and J lost 8 bases, with 8 bases between them. This CDR3 spans 13 amino acids. CDR3 DNA sequence: TGTGCCATCAGTGAGTCGTTCGAGAAGCCCCAGCATTTT. This encodes CAISESFEKPQHF.